This note documents a single TCR beta chain sequence. Its antigen is currently unknown. The data were obtained in a study of identifying expanded T cells in peripheral blood. This CDR3 contains 16 residues. Germline loops: CDR1 LGHNA, CDR2 YSLEER. Deletions cut 4 bases from V and 6 bases from J, with 16 bases between. Healthy donors had no documented immune events, such as infections, while sampled. The data were produced by immunoSEQ multiplex PCR, yet TCRdb's version contains in-frame clones alone and is incomplete. This sample carries under 130,000 clones, 85% to 90% of them seen once, and the ten largest clones take over 15%. Study-wide points: Technical replicates showed around 1.1 changed clones; roughly two weeks roughly 15; four weeks 19. Clone count variance between roughly two-week samples rose with total template count.

This receptor was taken from a person aged 18 to 75 in good health. Sequencing was done on a sample of blood. The V gene is TRBV4-3, the J gene TRBJ1-6, with TRBD1 as a possible D gene (5 bases). The CDR3 bases are TGCGCCAGCAGCCTTTTCCGCCGGGGCCTTAATTCACCCCTCCACTTT. Its protein product is CASSLFRRGLNSPLHF.